Sequencing of this T cell receptor beta chain was carried out in a study of cytomegalovirus exposure and HLA in healthy donors. This PCR relied on a set of 60 Vbeta primers and 13 Jbeta primers. Some clones are missing from TCRdb's copy, which holds only in-frame ones; the method was immunoSEQ multiplex PCR. Among about 130,000 clones listed, about 76% were seen once. A word on this clone: As yet, its antigen is unknown.

Notes on the study in general: In a later analysis, TCR association rates varied by HLA locus: DRB1 most, HLA-C fewest. CMV serostatus stood as the only immune exposure information on hand.

The source material was PBMCs. The sequence was obtained from a male donor in good health and CMV-seronegative.

The CDR3 loop is CASSDQFRGQGLETQYF. The CDR3 nucleotides are TGTGCCAGCAGTGATCAATTTCGGGGACAGGGTTTAGAGACCCAGTACTTC. This chain joins TRBV6-4 and TRBJ2-5, with 9 bases that match TRBD1. The ends lost 3 bases at V and 4 bases at J; junction bases unmatched: 12. The CDR3 covers 17 residues. Germline CDR1 and CDR2: MRHNA and SNTAGT.